A few counts support the clone carrying this T cell receptor beta chain. Its cognate antigen is unknown. Researchers ran the PCR with 60 Vbeta and 13 Jbeta primers. Libraries were prepared by immunoSEQ multiplex PCR; TCRdb keeps only in-frame clonotypes and omits some of them. The sample carries 85,000 to 90,000 clones, 85% recorded once. Trimming took 1 base from V and 4 from J, leaving 13 bases between them. The CDR3 loop spans 15 amino acids. The V gene's germline CDR1 is MNHNS and CDR2 SASEGT. The sample is drawn from a study of cytomegalovirus exposure and HLA in healthy donors. Study as a whole: Among the roughly 370 genotyped donors, over 70% were placed in the Caucasian-associated ancestry cluster. General study findings and limits: Trimming of TCR beta V- and J-genes showed a link, identified in a later analysis, to a missense DCLRE1C variant. There were some public TCRs occurring in many donors, but most TCR sequences were rare.

The sample consisted of PBMCs. The chain couples TRBV6-1 to TRBJ1-2; D unclear. This sequence was found in a man aged 35 to 55 in good health and CMV-seropositive. The CDR3 DNA follows: TGTGCCAGCAGTGAAGGCGCGGTAATGATCTATGGCTACACCTTC. Translated, it gives CASSEGAVMIYGYTF.